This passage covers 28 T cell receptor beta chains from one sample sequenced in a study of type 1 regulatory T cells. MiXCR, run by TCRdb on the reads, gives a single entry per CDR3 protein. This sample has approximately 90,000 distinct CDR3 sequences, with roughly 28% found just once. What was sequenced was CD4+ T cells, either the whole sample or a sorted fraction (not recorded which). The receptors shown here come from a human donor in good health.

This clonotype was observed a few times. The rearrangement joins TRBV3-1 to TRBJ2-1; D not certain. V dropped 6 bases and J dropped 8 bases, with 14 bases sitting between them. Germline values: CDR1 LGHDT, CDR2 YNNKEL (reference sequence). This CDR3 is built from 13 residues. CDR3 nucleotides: TGTGCCAGCAGTCAGGCAGCAGTAGATGAGCAGTTCTTC. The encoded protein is CASSQAAVDEQFF.

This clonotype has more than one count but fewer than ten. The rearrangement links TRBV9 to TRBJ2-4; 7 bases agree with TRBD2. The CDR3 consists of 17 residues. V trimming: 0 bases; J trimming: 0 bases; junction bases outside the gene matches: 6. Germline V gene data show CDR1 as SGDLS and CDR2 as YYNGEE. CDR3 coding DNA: TGTGCCAGCAGCGTAGACCCCCCGGGGGGAGCCAAAAACATTCAGTACTTC. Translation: CASSVDPPGGAKNIQYF.

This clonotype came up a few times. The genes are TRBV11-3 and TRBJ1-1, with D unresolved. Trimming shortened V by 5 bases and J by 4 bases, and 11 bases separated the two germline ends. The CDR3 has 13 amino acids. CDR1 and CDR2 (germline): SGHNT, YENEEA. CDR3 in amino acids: CASSQEFGTEAFF. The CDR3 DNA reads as TGTGCCAGCAGCCAAGAGTTCGGCACTGAAGCTTTCTTT.

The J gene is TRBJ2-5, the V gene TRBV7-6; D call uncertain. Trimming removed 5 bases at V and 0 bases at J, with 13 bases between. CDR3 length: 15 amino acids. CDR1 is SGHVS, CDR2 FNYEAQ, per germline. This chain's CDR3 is CASSQSPSHQETQYF. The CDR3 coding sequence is TGTGCCAGCAGCCAGAGCCCCTCCCACCAAGAGACCCAGTACTTC.

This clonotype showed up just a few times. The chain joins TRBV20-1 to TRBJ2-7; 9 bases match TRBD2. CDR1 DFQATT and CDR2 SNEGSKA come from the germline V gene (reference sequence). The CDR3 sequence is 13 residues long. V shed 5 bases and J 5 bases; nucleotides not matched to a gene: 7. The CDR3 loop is CSAHSGSHNEQYF. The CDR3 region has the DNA TGCAGTGCTCATAGCGGGAGTCACAACGAGCAGTACTTC.

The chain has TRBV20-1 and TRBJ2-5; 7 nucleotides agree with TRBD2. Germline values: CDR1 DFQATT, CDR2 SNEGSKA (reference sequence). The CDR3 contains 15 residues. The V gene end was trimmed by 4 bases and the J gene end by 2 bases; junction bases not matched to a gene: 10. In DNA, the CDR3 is TGCAGTGCTACCGGACTAGTGGGGCAACAAGAGACCCAGTACTTC. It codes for CSATGLVGQQETQYF.

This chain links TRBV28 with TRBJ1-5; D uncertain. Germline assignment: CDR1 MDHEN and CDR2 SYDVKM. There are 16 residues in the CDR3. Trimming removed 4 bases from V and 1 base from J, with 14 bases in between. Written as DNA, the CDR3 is TGTGCCAGCAGTTCCTCACCAGGCGTGAGCAATCAGCCCCAGCATTTT. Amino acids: CASSSSPGVSNQPQHF.

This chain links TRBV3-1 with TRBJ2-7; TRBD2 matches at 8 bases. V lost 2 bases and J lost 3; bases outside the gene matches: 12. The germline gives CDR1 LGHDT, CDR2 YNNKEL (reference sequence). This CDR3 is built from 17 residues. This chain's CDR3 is CASSQIFGAGANYEQYF. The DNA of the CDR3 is TGTGCCAGCAGCCAAATCTTCGGAGCGGGAGCGAACTACGAGCAGTACTTC.

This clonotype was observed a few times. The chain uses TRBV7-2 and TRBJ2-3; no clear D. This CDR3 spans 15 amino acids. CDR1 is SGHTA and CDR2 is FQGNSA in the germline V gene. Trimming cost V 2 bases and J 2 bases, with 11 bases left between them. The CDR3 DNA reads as TGTGCCAGCAGCTTAAGGAGACCCGACACAGATACGCAGTATTTT. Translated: CASSLRRPDTDTQYF.

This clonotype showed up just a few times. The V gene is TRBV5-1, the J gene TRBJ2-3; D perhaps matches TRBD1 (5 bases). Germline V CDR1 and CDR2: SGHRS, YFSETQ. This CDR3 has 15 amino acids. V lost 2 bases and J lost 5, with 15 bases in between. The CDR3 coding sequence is TGCGCCAGCAGCTTTTCCTCCAGCAGGGAAGATACGCAGTATTTT. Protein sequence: CASSFSSSREDTQYF.

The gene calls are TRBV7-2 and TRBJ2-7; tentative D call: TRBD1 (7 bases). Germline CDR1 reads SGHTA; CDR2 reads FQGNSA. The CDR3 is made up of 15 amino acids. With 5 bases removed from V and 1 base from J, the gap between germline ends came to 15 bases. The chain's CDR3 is CASSDGGTVSYEQYF. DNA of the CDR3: TGTGCCAGCAGCGACGGCGGGACAGTTTCCTACGAGCAGTACTTC.

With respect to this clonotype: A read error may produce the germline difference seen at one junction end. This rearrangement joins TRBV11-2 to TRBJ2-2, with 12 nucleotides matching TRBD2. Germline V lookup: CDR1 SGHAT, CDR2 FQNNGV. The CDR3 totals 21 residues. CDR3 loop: CVSSLDRASGRARSNTGELFF. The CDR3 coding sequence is TGTGTCAGCAGCTTAGATCGGGCTAGCGGGAGGGCCCGGTCGAACACCGGGGAGCTGTTTTTT. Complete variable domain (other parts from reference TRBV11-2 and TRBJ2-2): EAGVAQSPRYKIIEKRQSVAFWCNPISGHATLYWYQQILGQGPKLLIQFQNNGVVDDSQLPKDRFSAERLKGVDSTLKIQPAKLEDSAVYLCVSSLDRASGRARSNTGELFFGEGSRLTVL.

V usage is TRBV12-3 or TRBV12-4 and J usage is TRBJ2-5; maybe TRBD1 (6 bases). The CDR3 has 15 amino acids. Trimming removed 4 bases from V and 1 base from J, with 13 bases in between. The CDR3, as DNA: TGTGCCAGCAGTTCGACAGGAGAGCTCCAAGAGACCCAGTACTTC. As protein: CASSSTGELQETQYF.

For the CDR3, the DNA is TGTGCCAGCAGCTTAGCGGCTACAGGTTTTTCACCCCTCCACTTT. It codes for CASSLAATGFSPLHF. The V gene is TRBV7-2, the J gene TRBJ1-6; D might be TRBD1 (5 bases). CDR3 length: 15 amino acids. V lost 0 bases, J lost 9 bases, and 12 bases lay in between. The germline gives CDR1 SGHTA, CDR2 FQGNSA.

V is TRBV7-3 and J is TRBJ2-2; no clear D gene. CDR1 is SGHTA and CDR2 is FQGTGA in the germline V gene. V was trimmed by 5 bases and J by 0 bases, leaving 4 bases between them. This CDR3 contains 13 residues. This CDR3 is CASSPANTGELFF. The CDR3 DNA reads TGTGCCAGCAGCCCGGCGAACACCGGGGAGCTGTTTTTT.

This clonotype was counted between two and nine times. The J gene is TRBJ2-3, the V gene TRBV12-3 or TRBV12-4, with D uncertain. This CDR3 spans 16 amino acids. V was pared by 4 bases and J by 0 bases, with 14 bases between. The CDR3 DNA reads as TGTGCCAGCAGTTCACAGTCCACAGCGAGCACAGATACGCAGTATTTT. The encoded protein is CASSSQSTASTDTQYF.

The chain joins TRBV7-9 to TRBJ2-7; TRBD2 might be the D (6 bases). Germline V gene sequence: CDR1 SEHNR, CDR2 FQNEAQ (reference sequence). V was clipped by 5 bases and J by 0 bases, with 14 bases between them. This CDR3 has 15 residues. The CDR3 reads CASSLSGMSSYEQYF. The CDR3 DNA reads TGTGCCAGCAGCCTTAGCGGCATGAGCTCCTACGAGCAGTACTTC.

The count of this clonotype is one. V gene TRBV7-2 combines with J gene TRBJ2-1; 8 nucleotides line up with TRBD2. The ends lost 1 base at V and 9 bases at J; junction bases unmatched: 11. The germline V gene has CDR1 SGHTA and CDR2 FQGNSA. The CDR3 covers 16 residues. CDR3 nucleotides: TGTGCCAGCAGCTTAGATTCAGCGGGAGTTTCCAGTGAGCAGTTCTTC. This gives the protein CASSLDSAGVSSEQFF.

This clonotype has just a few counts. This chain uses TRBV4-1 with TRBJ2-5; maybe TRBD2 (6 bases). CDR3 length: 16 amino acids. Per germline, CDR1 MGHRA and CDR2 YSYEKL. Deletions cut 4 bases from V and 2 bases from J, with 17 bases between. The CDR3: CASSLSFGSGQETQYF. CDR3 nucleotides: TGCGCCAGCAGCCTCTCCTTTGGTAGCGGACAAGAGACCCAGTACTTC.

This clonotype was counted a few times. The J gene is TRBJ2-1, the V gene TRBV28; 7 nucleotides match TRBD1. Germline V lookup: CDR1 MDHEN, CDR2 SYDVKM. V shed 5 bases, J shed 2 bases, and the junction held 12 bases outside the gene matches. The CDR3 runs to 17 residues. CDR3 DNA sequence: TGTGCCAGCAGTCCTATCCTTGACAGGGTAACCTACAATGAGCAGTTCTTC. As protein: CASSPILDRVTYNEQFF.

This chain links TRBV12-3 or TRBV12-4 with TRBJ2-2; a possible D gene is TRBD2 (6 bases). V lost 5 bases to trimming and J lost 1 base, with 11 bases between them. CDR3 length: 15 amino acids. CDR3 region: CASSRGTRNTGELFF. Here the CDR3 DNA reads TGTGCCAGCAGTCGCGGGACTCGGAACACCGGGGAGCTGTTTTTT.

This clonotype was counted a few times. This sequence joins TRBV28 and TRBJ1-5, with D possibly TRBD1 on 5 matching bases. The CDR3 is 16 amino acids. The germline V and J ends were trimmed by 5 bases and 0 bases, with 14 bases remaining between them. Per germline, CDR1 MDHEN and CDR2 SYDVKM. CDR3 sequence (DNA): TGTGCCAGCAGTCCGGCGGGACTGAGTAGCAATCAGCCCCAGCATTTT. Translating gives CASSPAGLSSNQPQHF.

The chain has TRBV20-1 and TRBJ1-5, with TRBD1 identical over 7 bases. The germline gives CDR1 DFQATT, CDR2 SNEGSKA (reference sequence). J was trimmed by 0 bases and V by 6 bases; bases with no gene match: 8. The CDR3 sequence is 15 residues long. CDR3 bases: TGCAGTGCGAGTGGGACAGCGTATAGCAATCAGCCCCAGCATTTT. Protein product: CSASGTAYSNQPQHF.

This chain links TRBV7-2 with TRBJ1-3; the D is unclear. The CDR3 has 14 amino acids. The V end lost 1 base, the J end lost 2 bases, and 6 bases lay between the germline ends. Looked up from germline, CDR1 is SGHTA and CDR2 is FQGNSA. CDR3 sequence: CASSLDYPGNTIYF. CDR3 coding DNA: TGTGCCAGCAGCTTAGACTATCCTGGAAACACCATATATTTT.

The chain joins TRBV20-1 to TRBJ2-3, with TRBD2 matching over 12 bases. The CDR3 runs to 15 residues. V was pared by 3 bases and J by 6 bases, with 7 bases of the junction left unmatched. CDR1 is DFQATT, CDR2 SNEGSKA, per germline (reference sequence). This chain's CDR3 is CSARRLAGVLDTQYF. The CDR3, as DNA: TGCAGTGCTAGGAGACTAGCGGGAGTGCTTGATACGCAGTATTTT.

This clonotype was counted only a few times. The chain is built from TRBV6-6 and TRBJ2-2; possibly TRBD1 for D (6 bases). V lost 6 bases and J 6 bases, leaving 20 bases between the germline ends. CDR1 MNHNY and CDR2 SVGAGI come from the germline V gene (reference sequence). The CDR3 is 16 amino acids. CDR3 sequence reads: CASSRTGLSPPGELFF. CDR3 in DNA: TGTGCCAGCAGCAGAACAGGGTTATCCCCGCCCGGGGAGCTGTTTTTT.

Here the CDR3 reads CASSAAESYNEQFF. CDR3 nucleotide sequence: TGTGCCAGCAGTGCAGCGGAGTCCTACAATGAGCAGTTCTTC. The V and J genes are TRBV2 and TRBJ2-1; tentative D call: TRBD2 (5 bases). Germline V CDR1 and CDR2: SNHLY, FYNNEI. The CDR3 is 14 amino acids. The V gene lost 4 bases and the J gene lost 1 base, with 8 bases spanning the gap.

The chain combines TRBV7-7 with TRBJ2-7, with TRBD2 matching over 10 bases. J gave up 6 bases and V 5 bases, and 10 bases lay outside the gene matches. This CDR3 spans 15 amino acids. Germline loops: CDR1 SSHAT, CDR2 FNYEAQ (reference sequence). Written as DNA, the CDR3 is TGTGCCAGCAGCGCAACAGCGGGAGGGCCGGGCGAGCAGTACTTC. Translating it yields CASSATAGGPGEQYF.